This is a list of T cell receptor beta chains from one sample in a study of shared clonotypes between healthy human individuals. Sequencing used immunoSEQ multiplex PCR; TCRdb keeps in-frame clones, though not all of them. The sample lists about 1.1 million clones, approximately 80% seen once, with under 0.6% in the top ten. The sample consisted of memory CD4+ T cells from PBMCs. Source of these receptors: a young man in good health. Some clones in this sample may be carry-over from other donors' samples. CDR3s include the opening cysteine and the closing phenylalanine or tryptophan. Each record gives: D gene, V gene, clone size, J gene, CDR3 protein, CDR3 DNA. D genes are given only for firm matches. Rows give clone size only sometimes, using once, few, many, or a class for an expanded clone.

d_call: .
v_call: TRBV18
clone_size: .
j_call: TRBJ1-3
cdr3_aa: CASSPAAPSGNTIYF
cdr3_nt: TGTGCCAGCTCACCAGCGGCCCCCTCTGGAAACACCATATATTTT

d_call: TRBD1
v_call: TRBV18
clone_size: .
j_call: TRBJ2-1
cdr3_aa: CASSTFPGQGAVYEQFF
cdr3_nt: TGTGCCAGCTCAACCTTCCCGGGACAGGGGGCAGTCTATGAGCAGTTCTTC

d_call: TRBD1
v_call: TRBV27
clone_size: .
j_call: TRBJ1-1
cdr3_aa: CASSPDRAGTEAFF
cdr3_nt: TGTGCCAGCAGTCCCGACAGGGCAGGGACTGAAGCTTTCTTT

d_call: .
v_call: TRBV4-3
clone_size: .
j_call: TRBJ2-3
cdr3_aa: CASSQGVGPTDTQYF
cdr3_nt: TGCGCCAGCAGCCAGGGCGTGGGACCCACAGATACGCAGTATTTT

d_call: TRBD2
v_call: TRBV19
clone_size: .
j_call: TRBJ2-1
cdr3_aa: CASSSIGAGDGYNEQFF
cdr3_nt: TGTGCCAGTAGTAGTATAGGGGCGGGAGACGGTTACAATGAGCAGTTCTTC

d_call: .
v_call: TRBV2
clone_size: .
j_call: TRBJ2-5
cdr3_aa: CASSEAPWQETQYF
cdr3_nt: TGTGCCAGCAGTGAAGCCCCTTGGCAAGAGACCCAGTACTTC

d_call: .
v_call: TRBV7-9
clone_size: .
j_call: TRBJ2-4
cdr3_aa: CASSLSHLNIQYF
cdr3_nt: TGTGCCAGCAGCTTAAGTCACCTAAACATTCAGTACTTC

d_call: .
v_call: TRBV7-2
clone_size: .
j_call: TRBJ1-5
cdr3_aa: CASSLDGRNQPQHF
cdr3_nt: TGTGCCAGCAGCTTAGACGGAAGGAATCAGCCCCAGCATTTT

d_call: .
v_call: TRBV27
clone_size: .
j_call: TRBJ1-6
cdr3_aa: CASTSHSENNSPLHF
cdr3_nt: TGTGCCAGCACCTCGCATTCCGAGAACAATTCACCCCTCCACTTT

d_call: .
v_call: TRBV6-6
clone_size: once
j_call: TRBJ2-5
cdr3_aa: CASTSAQGKPGTQYF
cdr3_nt: TGTGCCAGCACCTCCGCGCAAGGGAAGCCGGGGACCCAGTACTTC

d_call: TRBD2
v_call: TRBV27
clone_size: .
j_call: TRBJ2-7
cdr3_aa: CASSRLAGGGYEQYF
cdr3_nt: TGTGCCAGCAGCCGACTAGCGGGAGGCGGCTACGAGCAGTACTTC

d_call: TRBD2
v_call: TRBV30
clone_size: .
j_call: TRBJ2-1
cdr3_aa: CAWSRLARNNEQFF
cdr3_nt: TGTGCCTGGAGTCGACTAGCGAGGAACAATGAGCAGTTCTTC

d_call: .
v_call: TRBV5-1
clone_size: once
j_call: TRBJ1-5
cdr3_aa: CASSLGAGPYSNQPQHF
cdr3_nt: TGCGCCAGCAGCTTGGGTGCGGGACCGTATAGCAATCAGCCCCAGCATTTT

d_call: .
v_call: TRBV28
clone_size: once
j_call: TRBJ1-2
cdr3_aa: CASSPVGYGYTF
cdr3_nt: TGTGCCAGCAGCCCCGTAGGTTATGGCTACACCTTC

d_call: .
v_call: TRBV6-5
clone_size: few
j_call: TRBJ1-5
cdr3_aa: CATSSRVLNQPQHF
cdr3_nt: TGTGCCACCAGCAGTCGGGTTCTCAATCAGCCCCAGCATTTT

d_call: .
v_call: TRBV9
clone_size: .
j_call: TRBJ2-7
cdr3_aa: CASSVGGSGSYYEQYF
cdr3_nt: TGTGCCAGCAGCGTAGGGGGTAGCGGATCCTACTACGAGCAGTACTTC

d_call: .
v_call: TRBV29-1
clone_size: few
j_call: TRBJ1-2
cdr3_aa: CSVDYIRAEGYGYTF
cdr3_nt: TGCAGCGTTGATTATATCAGGGCCGAGGGATATGGCTACACCTTC

d_call: .
v_call: TRBV7-9
clone_size: .
j_call: TRBJ2-1
cdr3_aa: CASSFNGGDLNEQFF
cdr3_nt: TGTGCCAGCAGCTTCAACGGGGGAGATCTCAATGAGCAGTTCTTC

d_call: .
v_call: TRBV5-6
clone_size: .
j_call: TRBJ2-1
cdr3_aa: CASSRDRISSYNEQFF
cdr3_nt: TGTGCCAGCAGCCGAGACAGGATAAGCTCCTACAATGAGCAGTTCTTC

d_call: .
v_call: TRBV2
clone_size: .
j_call: TRBJ2-5
cdr3_aa: CASKGQLQETQYF
cdr3_nt: TGTGCCAGCAAGGGGCAGCTCCAAGAGACCCAGTACTTC

d_call: .
v_call: TRBV7-3
clone_size: .
j_call: TRBJ2-1
cdr3_aa: CASSLTRAGDEQFF
cdr3_nt: TGTGCCAGCAGCTTAACGCGTGCCGGGGATGAGCAGTTCTTC

d_call: .
v_call: TRBV19
clone_size: .
j_call: TRBJ1-1
cdr3_aa: CASSPTGLANTEAFF
cdr3_nt: TGTGCCAGTTCCCCCACAGGGCTGGCGAACACTGAAGCTTTCTTT

d_call: .
v_call: TRBV29-1
clone_size: .
j_call: TRBJ1-3
cdr3_aa: CSVRKNSGNTIYF
cdr3_nt: TGCAGCGTTCGGAAGAACTCTGGAAACACCATATATTTT

d_call: TRBD1
v_call: TRBV7-2
clone_size: .
j_call: TRBJ2-3
cdr3_aa: CASSSQQGSTDTQYF
cdr3_nt: TGTGCCAGCAGCTCCCAACAGGGGTCCACAGATACGCAGTATTTT

d_call: TRBD1
v_call: TRBV5-1
clone_size: .
j_call: TRBJ1-3
cdr3_aa: CASSLSTGTGSGNTIYF
cdr3_nt: TGCGCCAGCAGCTTGAGCACGGGGACAGGGTCTGGAAACACCATATATTTT

d_call: .
v_call: TRBV6-5
clone_size: .
j_call: TRBJ1-2
cdr3_aa: CATLLFGASNYGYTF
cdr3_nt: TGTGCCACCCTTTTATTTGGGGCCTCTAACTATGGCTACACCTTC

d_call: .
v_call: TRBV28
clone_size: .
j_call: TRBJ1-4
cdr3_aa: CASSSPFEKLFF
cdr3_nt: TGTGCCAGCAGTTCCCCCTTTGAAAAACTGTTTTTT

d_call: .
v_call: TRBV7-2
clone_size: .
j_call: TRBJ2-7
cdr3_aa: CASSLGLEYEQYF
cdr3_nt: TGTGCCAGCAGCTTAGGGTTAGAATACGAGCAGTACTTC

d_call: .
v_call: TRBV28
clone_size: .
j_call: TRBJ1-1
cdr3_aa: CASSPPHSMNTEAFF
cdr3_nt: TGTGCCAGCAGCCCCCCACACTCCATGAACACTGAAGCTTTCTTT

d_call: TRBD1
v_call: TRBV28
clone_size: .
j_call: TRBJ1-3
cdr3_aa: CASLDRGGGNTIYF
cdr3_nt: TGTGCCAGCCTGGACAGGGGTGGTGGAAACACCATATATTTT

d_call: .
v_call: TRBV5-4
clone_size: .
j_call: TRBJ2-7
cdr3_aa: CASSFQTYEQYF
cdr3_nt: TGTGCCAGCAGCTTCCAGACCTACGAGCAGTACTTC

d_call: TRBD1
v_call: TRBV6-1
clone_size: .
j_call: TRBJ1-1
cdr3_aa: CASKQGSVGTEAFF
cdr3_nt: TGTGCCAGCAAACAGGGGAGCGTTGGCACTGAAGCTTTCTTT

d_call: TRBD2
v_call: TRBV27
clone_size: .
j_call: TRBJ2-7
cdr3_aa: CASRQTIAGGGEQYF
cdr3_nt: TGTGCCAGCAGACAAACGATAGCGGGAGGGGGCGAGCAGTACTTC

d_call: .
v_call: TRBV19
clone_size: .
j_call: TRBJ2-1
cdr3_aa: CATRGMLANSYNEQFF
cdr3_nt: TGTGCCACTAGGGGAATGCTTGCCAACTCCTACAATGAGCAGTTCTTC

d_call: TRBD2
v_call: TRBV5-1
clone_size: .
j_call: TRBJ2-3
cdr3_aa: CASSPGLVAGSWGDTQYF
cdr3_nt: TGCGCCAGCAGCCCCGGCCTCGTAGCGGGATCCTGGGGAGATACGCAGTATTTT

d_call: .
v_call: TRBV25-1
clone_size: .
j_call: TRBJ1-4
cdr3_aa: CASSEFDNRKLFF
cdr3_nt: TGTGCCAGCAGTGAATTTGACAACCGAAAACTGTTTTTT

d_call: .
v_call: TRBV29-1
clone_size: .
j_call: TRBJ2-7
cdr3_aa: CSVEVAGSSYEQYF
cdr3_nt: TGCAGCGTTGAAGTCGCAGGGAGCTCCTACGAGCAGTACTTC

d_call: .
v_call: TRBV6-5
clone_size: .
j_call: TRBJ2-3
cdr3_aa: CASSKTRDPGGTQYF
cdr3_nt: TGTGCCAGCAGCAAAACCCGGGACCCCGGCGGTACGCAGTATTTT

d_call: TRBD1
v_call: TRBV6-5
clone_size: .
j_call: TRBJ1-5
cdr3_aa: CASSYQGGNQPQHF
cdr3_nt: TGTGCCAGCAGTTACCAGGGGGGGAATCAGCCCCAGCATTTT

d_call: TRBD1
v_call: TRBV6-6
clone_size: once
j_call: TRBJ2-3
cdr3_aa: CASSHWTGSTDTQYF
cdr3_nt: TGTGCCAGCAGTCACTGGACAGGATCCACAGATACGCAGTATTTT

d_call: TRBD2
v_call: TRBV5-1
clone_size: .
j_call: TRBJ2-5
cdr3_aa: CASSLTSGRGGETQYF
cdr3_nt: TGCGCCAGCAGCTTGACTAGCGGGAGGGGCGGAGAGACCCAGTACTTC

d_call: TRBD2
v_call: TRBV4-3
clone_size: .
j_call: TRBJ2-3
cdr3_aa: CASSPSGRSSTDTQYF
cdr3_nt: TGCGCCAGCAGCCCTAGCGGGAGAAGTAGCACAGATACGCAGTATTTT

d_call: TRBD2
v_call: TRBV6-6
clone_size: .
j_call: TRBJ2-7
cdr3_aa: CASSYGAGGLHYEQYF
cdr3_nt: TGTGCCAGCAGTTATGGAGCGGGAGGACTCCACTACGAGCAGTACTTC

d_call: .
v_call: TRBV7-2
clone_size: .
j_call: TRBJ1-2
cdr3_aa: CASSLAPQGPNYGYTF
cdr3_nt: TGTGCCAGCAGCTTAGCGCCACAGGGACCAAACTATGGCTACACCTTC

d_call: .
v_call: TRBV7-8
clone_size: many
j_call: TRBJ2-7
cdr3_aa: CASSGLALHHEQYF
cdr3_nt: TGTGCCAGCAGCGGGCTAGCGCTTCACCACGAGCAGTACTTC